The TCR beta chain under discussion was sequenced for a study of blood T cells in healthy people across ages. Combining a sample-barcoded 5' primer with a J-beta primer mix, a second PCR ran for 7 to 11 cycles. TCRdb redid the calling of the 5' RACE reads with MiXCR, one entry per CDR3 protein. The sample has more than 550,000 distinct CDR3 sequences, 22% seen once. Aged roughly 6 to 100, donors were systemically healthy Caucasians from Russia. Germline V gene data show CDR1 as SNHLY and CDR2 as FYNNEI. CDR3 length equals 14 residues. Between the trimmed V and J ends, which lost 3 bases and 6 bases, there was a span of 13 bases. This clonotype has more than one count but fewer than ten. Its antigen is unidentified. General study findings and limits: Donor CMV status was unknown, possibly confounding expanded clonotype changes. PBMCs that were unsorted prevented a conclusive naive versus antigen-experienced comparison. Older age coincided with a roughly linear decline in TCR beta diversity per million T cells.

The genes are TRBV2 and TRBJ2-3; weak D call: TRBD1 (5 bases). The sample consisted of blood. This TCR was recovered from a man between 65 and 85 years old in good health. CDR3 DNA sequence: TGTGCCAGCAGTGAGGCCTCCCCAGGGGATACGCAGTATTTT. The encoded protein is CASSEASPGDTQYF.